One sample yielded the 26 T cell receptor beta chains listed below, sequenced in a study of blood T cell repertoires in COVID-19. Clones were read by immunoSEQ multiplex PCR, and TCRdb kept only the in-frame ones, dropping some. In the table there are 200,000 to 250,000 clones, around nine tenths of which are singletons. The sample consisted of peripheral blood. These TCRs come from a man aged 55 to 70 who had recovered from COVID-19.

This clone was detected only once. A much larger clone lies a single base off, so this may be a read error. V is TRBV6-4 and J is TRBJ2-6; D is ambiguous. The germline gives CDR1 MRHNA, CDR2 SNTAGT. V dropped 3 bases and J dropped 0 bases, with 6 bases sitting between them. This CDR3 contains 15 residues. The CDR3 DNA is TGTGCCAGCAGTGAACACAGCTCTGGGGCCAACGTCCTGACTTTC. This sequence encodes CASSEHSSGANVLTF.

This rearrangement joins TRBV27 to TRBJ1-4; TRBD1 aligns across 8 bases. Germline V gene sequence: CDR1 MNHEY, CDR2 SMNVEV (reference sequence). CDR3 size: 16 residues. With V trimmed by 6 bases and J by 3 bases, 9 bases remained unmatched. The CDR3 DNA reads as TGTGCCAGCAGGCCCACGACAGGGGCTCCTAATGAAAAACTGTTTTTT. Translating it yields CASRPTTGAPNEKLFF.

This clone was counted a few times. The gene calls are TRBV19 and TRBJ1-5, with D maybe TRBD1 (5 bases). Between the trimmed V and J ends, which lost 8 bases and 11 bases, there was a span of 10 bases. The length of the CDR3 is 10 residues. Germline assignment: CDR1 LNHDA and CDR2 SQIVND (reference sequence). The CDR3 here is CASGAGTQHF. The CDR3 DNA is TGTGCCAGTGGGGCCGGAACCCAGCATTTT.

The chain employs TRBV9 and TRBJ1-2; D not certain. Germline V gene sequence: CDR1 SGDLS, CDR2 YYNGEE. The ends were cut back, 3 bases at V and 7 bases at J, with 19 bases in the middle. CDR3 size: 15 residues. The CDR3 reads CASSASSPGLVGYTF. The CDR3 nucleotides read TGTGCCAGCAGCGCCTCCAGTCCGGGTCTGGTTGGCTACACCTTC.

This rearrangement joins TRBV18 to TRBJ2-1, with D perhaps TRBD2 (6 bases). V was trimmed by 2 bases and J by 7 bases, leaving 15 bases between them. Germline CDR1 is KGHSH and CDR2 is LQKENI. This CDR3 contains 15 residues. This CDR3 reads CASSPGTGVVNEQFF. The CDR3 DNA is TGTGCCAGCTCACCAGGAACGGGAGTGGTTAATGAGCAGTTCTTC. The full variable domain, with the rest looked up from reference TRBV18 and TRBJ2-1, is NAGVMQNPRHLVRRRGQEARLRCSPMKGHSHVYWYRQLPEEGLKFMVYLQKENIIDESGMPKERFSAEFPKEGPSILRIQQVVRGDSAAYFCASSPGTGVVNEQFFGPGTRLTVL.

This clone was picked up one time. V gene TRBV11-2 combines with J gene TRBJ2-7; TRBD1 agrees at 8 bases. Per the germline V gene, CDR1 is SGHAT and CDR2 is FQNNGV. The CDR3 is 14 residues long. J was trimmed by 7 bases and V by 1 base; bases with no gene match: 6. The CDR3 is CASSLGTGTGEQYF. Written as DNA, the CDR3 is TGTGCCAGCAGCTTAGGGACAGGGACGGGGGAGCAGTACTTC.

J is TRBJ2-1 and V is TRBV7-3, with 8 bases identical to TRBD2. Germline loops: CDR1 SGHTA, CDR2 FQGTGA. V lost 5 bases to trimming and J lost 3 bases; unmatched junction nucleotides: 6. This CDR3 has 15 residues. The CDR3 DNA reads TGTGCCAGCAGCAGAGCCCTAGCGGGCTACAATGAGCAGTTCTTC. This encodes CASSRALAGYNEQFF.

The chain has TRBV4-3 and TRBJ1-4; D unresolved. This CDR3 region has 13 residues. Germline V lookup: CDR1 LGHNA, CDR2 YSLEER. V dropped 5 bases and J dropped 8 bases, with 12 bases sitting between them. CDR3 coding DNA: TGCGCCAGCAGCAGGCGGGCCGGGGAAAAACTGTTTTTT. Translated: CASSRRAGEKLFF.

The chain is built from TRBV2 and TRBJ2-7, with TRBD2 matching 11 bases. This CDR3 has 15 residues. V lost 6 bases, J lost 2 bases, and 6 bases stayed unmatched. From germline, CDR1 is SNHLY and CDR2 FYNNEI. In DNA, the CDR3 is TGTGCCAGCAGACCCGGACTAGCGGGTGCCTACGAGCAGTACTTC. Residues: CASRPGLAGAYEQYF.

V and J are TRBV10-3 and TRBJ2-2, with TRBD2 matching 9 bases. This CDR3 is 16 amino acids long. Germline lookup yields CDR1 ENHRY and CDR2 SYGVKD. V was pared by 3 bases and J by 6 bases, with 8 bases of the junction left unmatched. As DNA, the CDR3 is TGTGCCATCAGTGATAATTTGGCGGGAGGGCCCGGGGAGCTGTTTTTT. Protein product: CAISDNLAGGPGELFF.

The chain couples TRBV4-2 to TRBJ2-1, with 7 bases aligning to TRBD2. The ends lost 1 base at V and 12 bases at J; junction bases unmatched: 9. There are 14 residues in the CDR3. The germline gives CDR1 LGHNA, CDR2 YNFKEQ. Here the CDR3 reads CASSQVRGGRGQFF. CDR3 coding DNA: TGTGCCAGCAGCCAAGTCCGGGGAGGGCGTGGGCAGTTCTTC.

The chain carries TRBV6-6 and TRBJ1-5, with 8 bases aligning to TRBD1. V lost 5 bases and J lost 7; bases outside the gene matches: 7. The CDR3 consists of 14 residues. In germline, CDR1 is MNHNY, CDR2 SVGAGI (reference sequence). The CDR3 nucleotides read TGTGCCAGCAGTCACGGACAGGGTGGGCAGCCCCAGCATTTT. This gives the protein CASSHGQGGQPQHF.

This chain links TRBV11-3 with TRBJ2-1; D may be TRBD2 (6 bases). This CDR3 contains 14 residues. Trimming left V 2 bases short and J 5 bases short, with 10 bases between. Germline CDR1 and CDR2: SGHNT and YENEEA. The CDR3: CASSLSSVNNEQFF. CDR3 DNA: TGTGCCAGCAGCTTATCTAGCGTTAACAATGAGCAGTTCTTC. Full variable domain (missing parts from reference TRBV11-3 and TRBJ2-1): EAGVVQSPRYKIIEKKQPVAFWCNPISGHNTLYWYLQNLGQGPELLIRYENEEAVDDSQLPKDRFSAERLKGVDSTLKIQPAELGDSAVYLCASSLSSVNNEQFFGPGTRLTVL.

V gene TRBV3-1 (or the pseudogene TRBV3-2) combines with J gene TRBJ2-2, with a weak D call TRBD2 (6 bases). This CDR3 contains 15 residues. The ends were cut back, 3 bases at V and 7 bases at J, with 15 bases in the middle. CDR1 is LGHDT and CDR2 is YNNKEL in the germline V gene (reference sequence). The CDR3 DNA reads as TGTGCCAGCAGCCATTTTCCTGGGGAGGTCGGGGAGCTGTTTTTT. As protein: CASSHFPGEVGELFF.

The rearrangement uses TRBV30 and TRBJ1-5; 7 positions match TRBD1. The CDR3 runs 14 residues. Germline values: CDR1 GTSNPN, CDR2 SVGIG (reference sequence). V lost 2 bases, J lost 3 bases, and 4 bases stayed unmatched. The CDR3 DNA sequence: TGTGCCTGGAGTACAGGGGCAACCAATCAGCCCCAGCATTTT. It is translated as CAWSTGATNQPQHF.

CDR3 amino acids: CASSLALAGTGELFF. The CDR3 DNA sequence: TGCGCCAGCAGCTTGGCCCTGGCGGGCACCGGGGAGCTGTTTTTT. The V call is TRBV5-1, the J call TRBJ2-2, with D possibly being TRBD2 (5 bases). V was shortened by 0 bases and J by 4 bases, with 10 bases between the two germline ends. Per germline, CDR1 SGHRS and CDR2 YFSETQ. This CDR3 has 15 amino acids.

This clone has more than one count but fewer than ten. The gene calls are TRBV7-3 and TRBJ1-1; D unclear. V dropped 3 bases and J dropped 2 bases, with 13 bases sitting between them. The CDR3 length is 15 residues. Germline loops: CDR1 SGHTA, CDR2 FQGTGA. The CDR3 DNA reads TGTGCCAGCAGCTTCACCGGACTATCTAACACTGAAGCTTTCTTT. The encoded protein is CASSFTGLSNTEAFF.

The genes are TRBV6-5 and TRBJ1-2; no firm D call. The CDR3 covers 15 residues. Germline V gene sequence: CDR1 MNHEY, CDR2 SVGAGI. The V end was cut by 4 bases, the J end by 6 bases, with 18 bases between. CDR3 bases: TGTGCCAGCAGTTCACTTCGGACTCTCGGGGATGGCTACACCTTC. Encoded protein: CASSSLRTLGDGYTF.

This clone was detected only a few times. CDR3 sequence (DNA): TGTGCCAGCAGTGACCCCACCAGGGACACTGAAGCTTTCTTT. Its translation is CASSDPTRDTEAFF. This chain links TRBV6-1 with TRBJ1-1, with D perhaps matching TRBD1 (5 bases). Germline values: CDR1 MNHNS, CDR2 SASEGT. V lost 3 bases and J lost 3, with 11 bases in between. This CDR3 comprises 14 residues.

This chain connects TRBV2 to TRBJ1-2; D is unclear. This CDR3 spans 13 amino acids. Trimming left V 2 bases short and J 0 bases short, with 4 bases between. The germline V gene encodes CDR1 SNHLY and CDR2 FYNNEI. The CDR3 protein is CASSETPNYGYTF. The DNA for the CDR3 is TGTGCCAGCAGTGAAACTCCTAACTATGGCTACACCTTC.

This CDR3 reads CASSIQPGLNGYTF. The CDR3 region has the DNA TGTGCCAGTAGTATACAGCCAGGGTTGAATGGCTACACCTTC. V is TRBV19 and J is TRBJ1-2; D possibly corresponds to TRBD1 (5 bases). V was shortened by 2 bases and J by 6 bases, with 13 bases between the two germline ends. The CDR3 is 14 amino acids. Germline-derived CDR1 and CDR2 are LNHDA and SQIVND (reference sequence).

The rearrangement uses TRBV30 and TRBJ1-1; D is undetermined. The CDR3 totals 11 residues. From germline, CDR1 is GTSNPN and CDR2 SVGIG (reference sequence). The V and J ends lost 1 base and 11 bases respectively, with 11 bases between them. The CDR3 nucleotides read TGTGCCTGGAGTGGAGGAGTTTTGGCTTTCTTT. It encodes CAWSGGVLAFF.

This CDR3 reads CASVGQESYEQYF. As DNA, the CDR3 is TGTGCCAGCGTGGGACAGGAGTCCTACGAGCAGTACTTC. The genes are TRBV12-3 or TRBV12-4 and TRBJ2-7, with 8 nucleotides matching TRBD1. The CDR3 runs to 13 residues. The V and J ends lost 8 bases and 1 base, in that order; junction bases with no gene match: 4.

The gene calls are TRBV27 and TRBJ1-5; weak D call: TRBD1 (6 bases). The germline CDR1 and CDR2 sequences are MNHEY and SMNVEV (reference sequence). This CDR3 has 15 residues. V lost 2 bases and J lost 4, with 12 bases in between. This chain's CDR3 is CASSLDGRGNQPQHF. The CDR3 region has the DNA TGTGCCAGCAGTTTAGATGGGAGGGGGAATCAGCCCCAGCATTTT.

This chain links TRBV27 with TRBJ1-1, with D unclear. V gave up 4 bases and J gave up 5 bases, with 11 bases separating them. Germline V lookup: CDR1 MNHEY, CDR2 SMNVEV (reference sequence). This CDR3 spans 13 amino acids. In DNA form, the CDR3 reads TGTGCCAGCAGTTCGTCCCCGGGGACTGAAGCTTTCTTT. Translating it yields CASSSSPGTEAFF.

The CDR3 here is CASTGLAGNTGELFF. The CDR3 DNA sequence: TGTGCCAGTACGGGACTAGCGGGAAACACCGGGGAGCTGTTTTTT. The rearrangement uses TRBV19 and TRBJ2-2; 13 nucleotides agree with TRBD2. CDR1 is LNHDA, CDR2 SQIVND, per germline (reference sequence). The V and J ends lost 7 bases and 2 bases, in that order; junction bases with no gene match: 1. CDR3 length: 15 amino acids.